A selection of T cell receptor beta chains follows, all from one sample in a study of shared clonotypes between healthy human individuals. Using immunoSEQ multiplex PCR, the repertoire was profiled, and TCRdb retains in-frame clones only, with some absent. The repertoire holds around 2.1 million clones, with under 95% as singletons. The material sequenced was naive CD8+ T cells from PBMCs. Source of these receptors: a man younger than 30 in good health. Some clones in this sample may be carry-over from other donors' samples. The CDR3 runs from the conserved cysteine through the conserved F or W. The D gene is left open where the match is weak. Size is stated for part of the rows, as once, few or many counts, or as a class when the clone is expanded.

V	D	J	size	CDR3	DNA
TRBV7-8	-	TRBJ2-7	once	CASSLRLKRGWSEEQYF	TGTGCCAGCAGCTTACGGCTTAAGAGGGGGTGGTCGGAGGAGCAGTACTTC
TRBV14	-	TRBJ1-2	-	CASSQGKSPAWGYTF	TGTGCCAGCAGCCAAGGAAAATCGCCGGCATGGGGCTACACCTTC
TRBV6-5	TRBD1	TRBJ2-7	once	CASRGGRQGTYEQYF	TGTGCCAGCAGGGGCGGAAGACAGGGGACCTACGAGCAGTACTTC
TRBV29-1	-	TRBJ2-1	-	CSAGWQSVLGVANEQFF	TGCAGCGCCGGTTGGCAGAGCGTTTTAGGGGTGGCGAATGAGCAGTTCTTC
TRBV15	TRBD1	TRBJ2-1	-	CATSRDRQGTYNEQFF	TGTGCCACCAGCAGAGATAGACAGGGTACCTACAATGAGCAGTTCTTC
TRBV4-1	TRBD2	TRBJ2-7	-	CASSLTTRAGGPMEQYF	TGCGCCAGCAGCCTGACCACCCGAGCGGGAGGGCCGATGGAGCAGTACTTC
TRBV29-1	TRBD2	TRBJ2-7	-	CSVDGASGSPPYEQYF	TGCAGCGTTGATGGGGCTAGCGGGAGTCCCCCCTACGAGCAGTACTTC
TRBV6-1	TRBD1	TRBJ2-1	-	CASSDRVRGREQFF	TGTGCCAGCAGTGATCGGGTCAGGGGGCGTGAGCAGTTCTTC
TRBV9	-	TRBJ2-2	-	CASSEATGELFF	TGTGCCAGCAGCGAAGCGACAGGGGAGCTGTTTTTT
TRBV19	-	TRBJ2-5	-	CASSIPGQAIRQETQYF	TGTGCCAGTAGTATACCCGGCCAGGCCATAAGGCAGGAGACCCAGTACTTC
TRBV5-1	-	TRBJ1-4	once	CASSLTGVISTNEKLFF	TGCGCCAGCAGCTTGACTGGGGTCATTTCAACTAATGAAAAACTGTTTTTT
TRBV21-1	-	TRBJ1-1	-	CASSKGTGRPTEMNTEAFF	TGTGCCAGCAGCAAAGGGACCGGGCGGCCGACAGAAATGAACACTGAAGCTTTCTTT
TRBV4-2	TRBD2	TRBJ2-5	-	CASSQDGGLAGFQETQYF	TGTGCCAGCAGCCAAGATGGTGGACTAGCGGGATTTCAAGAGACCCAGTACTTC
TRBV27	TRBD2	TRBJ2-7	-	CASSTGTSGNGQYF	TGTGCCAGCAGTACCGGGACTAGCGGGAACGGGCAGTACTTC
TRBV27	-	TRBJ2-1	-	CASSLGLEQFF	TGTGCCAGCAGTCTGGGACTGGAGCAGTTCTTC
TRBV19	-	TRBJ2-7	-	CASSSILTGRSYEQYF	TGTGCCAGTAGTTCCATCTTGACGGGCCGCTCCTACGAGCAGTACTTC
TRBV6-4	TRBD1	TRBJ1-2	once	CASSLTMGRGRLDGYTF	TGTGCCAGCAGCCTCACCATGGGCAGGGGGCGCTTGGATGGCTACACCTTC
TRBV5-1	-	TRBJ1-1	-	CASSRWGDMNTEAFF	TGCGCCAGCAGCCGATGGGGGGACATGAACACTGAAGCTTTCTTT
TRBV7-9	-	TRBJ1-1	-	CASSPTLDFGGREAFF	TGTGCCAGCAGCCCCACCCTGGACTTCGGTGGCCGGGAGGCTTTCTTT
TRBV15	-	TRBJ1-1	-	CATSWVQAGRDAFF	TGTGCCACCAGCTGGGTACAGGCTGGACGGGACGCTTTCTTT
TRBV4-1	-	TRBJ2-5	-	CASSQLGREETQYF	TGCGCCAGCAGCCAGTTGGGGCGGGAAGAGACCCAGTACTTC
TRBV2	-	TRBJ1-1	-	CASTPAPWAEAFF	TGTGCCAGCACCCCCGCCCCTTGGGCTGAAGCTTTCTTT
TRBV25-1	-	TRBJ2-5	-	CASSESAVLSETQYF	TGTGCCAGCAGTGAATCTGCGGTGTTGTCAGAGACCCAGTACTTC
TRBV7-9	TRBD1	TRBJ1-2	-	CASSPPRTGGVEPYGYTF	TGTGCCAGCAGCCCCCCAAGGACAGGGGGCGTTGAACCGTATGGCTACACCTTC
TRBV10-3	-	TRBJ2-7	-	CAVGGTDDYEQYF	TGTGCTGTTGGGGGGACAGATGACTACGAGCAGTACTTC
TRBV7-6	TRBD1	TRBJ2-3	-	CATRGRGGTQYF	TGTGCCACCAGGGGGCGGGGAGGTACGCAGTATTTT
TRBV7-9	TRBD1	TRBJ2-5	-	CASSVSGDRETQYF	TGTGCCAGCAGCGTCTCGGGGGACAGGGAGACCCAGTACTTC
TRBV9	-	TRBJ1-1	-	CASSGGDMNTEAFF	TGTGCCAGCAGCGGAGGGGACATGAACACTGAAGCTTTCTTT
TRBV7-9	-	TRBJ1-1	-	CASSPQMENTEAFF	TGTGCCAGCAGCCCCCAGATGGAGAACACTGAAGCTTTCTTT